This T cell receptor (beta chain) was identified during a study of OX40 agonist ivuxolimab in advanced cancers. Libraries were prepared by immunoSEQ multiplex PCR; TCRdb keeps only in-frame clonotypes and omits some of them. This table holds more than 35,000 clones, about 85% found once. Broader study findings: Doses of 0.1 to 3.0 mg/kg were accompanied by clonal expansion of CD4+ and CD8+ blood T cells by week 6.

Turning to this clone: Its antigen is undetermined.

This CDR3 is 16 amino acids long. Germline CDR1 is SGHRS and CDR2 is YFSETQ. The ends lost 4 bases at V and 0 bases at J; junction bases unmatched: 6. The material was CD4+ or CD8+ T cells sorted from blood, obtained in a trial of the OX40 agonist ivuxolimab. This chain links TRBV5-1 with TRBJ2-3; 9 bases agree with TRBD1. This TCR came from an adult with an advanced solid tumor such as melanoma, head and neck, liver or kidney cancer. In DNA, the CDR3 is TGCGCCAGCAGCCAAGACAGGGGGATTAGCACAGATACGCAGTATTTT. Protein: CASSQDRGISTDTQYF.